The source of this T cell receptor beta chain is a study of blood T cells in healthy people across ages. The CDR3 runs 13 residues. The germline V gene has CDR1 SNHLY and CDR2 FYNNEI. With respect to this clonotype: Mismatch with germline at one junction end may stem from a read error.

A J-beta primer mix and a sample-barcoded 5' primer were used in a second PCR of about 7 to 12 cycles. MiXCR was run by TCRdb on the 5' RACE reads, yielding one entry per CDR3 protein. The sample holds hundreds of thousands of distinct CDR3 sequences, over 40% seen once. This chain joins TRBV2 and TRBJ1-2; perhaps TRBD1 as D (5 bases). Sequencing was performed on blood. The TCR originated in a woman over 75 in good health. The CDR3 DNA reads TGTGCCAGCAGTGACCAGGGAGTCTATGACTACACCTTC. Residues: CASSDQGVYDYTF.